This TCR beta chain was identified during a study of blood T cell repertoires in COVID-19. Turning to the study itself: The cDNA or gDNA used as material had been derived from T cells, B-cell-depleted T cells, or PBMCs.

In the authors' workflow: Amplifying reference gene primers gave estimates of nucleated cell counts. Here immunoSEQ multiplex PCR was the method, and the copy in TCRdb shows in-frame clones only, minus some. For V, J and clone size, that table is used; D and trimming come from the DNA. This table holds some 260,000 clones, 65% to 90% found once. Material: peripheral blood. The TCR originated in an elderly woman with active or convalescent COVID-19.

CDR3 sequence: CASSSGLAGVDTQYF. For the CDR3, the DNA is TGTGCCAGCTCATCGGGACTAGCGGGAGTAGATACGCAGTATTTT. This rearrangement joins TRBV18 to TRBJ2-3; 14 bases line up with TRBD2. There are 15 residues in the CDR3. The trim removed 5 bases at V and 5 bases at J, leaving 3 bases unmatched. Germline V gene data show CDR1 as KGHSH and CDR2 as LQKENI.